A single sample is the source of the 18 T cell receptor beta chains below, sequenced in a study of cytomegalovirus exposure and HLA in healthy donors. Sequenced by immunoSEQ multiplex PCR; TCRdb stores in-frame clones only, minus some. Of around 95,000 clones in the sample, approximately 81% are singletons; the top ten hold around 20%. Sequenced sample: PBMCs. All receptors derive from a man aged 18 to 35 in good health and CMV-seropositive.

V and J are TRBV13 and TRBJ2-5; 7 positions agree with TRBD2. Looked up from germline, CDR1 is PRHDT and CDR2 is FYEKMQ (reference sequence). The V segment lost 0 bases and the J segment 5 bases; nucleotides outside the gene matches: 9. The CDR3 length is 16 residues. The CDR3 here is CASSLGSAGARETQYF. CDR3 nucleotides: TGTGCCAGCAGCTTAGGTTCTGCGGGAGCCCGGGAGACCCAGTACTTC.

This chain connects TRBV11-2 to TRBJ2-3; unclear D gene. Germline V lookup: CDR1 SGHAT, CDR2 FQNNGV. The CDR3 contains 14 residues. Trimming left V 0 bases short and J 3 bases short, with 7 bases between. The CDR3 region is CASSLDPLTDTQYF. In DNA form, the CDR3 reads TGTGCCAGCAGCTTAGATCCGTTAACAGATACGCAGTATTTT.

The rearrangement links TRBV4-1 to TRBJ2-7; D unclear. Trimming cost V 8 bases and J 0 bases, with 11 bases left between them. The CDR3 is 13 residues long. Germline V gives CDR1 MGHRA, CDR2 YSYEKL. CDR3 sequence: CASSPDNSYEQYF. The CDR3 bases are TGCGCCAGCTCCCCAGACAACTCCTACGAGCAGTACTTC.

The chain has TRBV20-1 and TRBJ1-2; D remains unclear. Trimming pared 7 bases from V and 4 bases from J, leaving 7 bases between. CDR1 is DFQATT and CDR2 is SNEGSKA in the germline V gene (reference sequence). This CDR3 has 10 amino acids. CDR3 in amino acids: CSGGRYGYTF. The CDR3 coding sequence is TGCAGTGGCGGGCGCTATGGCTACACCTTC.

This CDR3 is CASSQKEGASTGPSYEQYF. The CDR3 DNA follows: TGCGCCAGCAGCCAAAAAGAGGGGGCCAGTACAGGTCCCTCCTACGAGCAGTACTTC. J is TRBJ2-7 and V is TRBV4-1; 7 bases agree with TRBD1. The CDR3 runs to 19 residues. Per germline, CDR1 MGHRA and CDR2 YSYEKL. Trimming removed 2 bases from V and 0 bases from J; junction bases left unmatched: 16.

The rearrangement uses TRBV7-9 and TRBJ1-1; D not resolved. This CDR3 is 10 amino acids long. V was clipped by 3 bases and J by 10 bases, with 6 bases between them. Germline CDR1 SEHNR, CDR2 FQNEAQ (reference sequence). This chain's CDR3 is CASSFGGAFF. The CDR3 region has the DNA TGTGCCAGCAGCTTCGGTGGAGCTTTCTTT.

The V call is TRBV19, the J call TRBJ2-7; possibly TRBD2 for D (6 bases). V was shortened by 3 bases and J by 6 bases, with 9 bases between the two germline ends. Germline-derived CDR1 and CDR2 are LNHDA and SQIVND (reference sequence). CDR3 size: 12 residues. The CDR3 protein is CASSIRRGEQYF. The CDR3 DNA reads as TGTGCCAGTAGTATCAGGAGGGGCGAGCAGTACTTC.

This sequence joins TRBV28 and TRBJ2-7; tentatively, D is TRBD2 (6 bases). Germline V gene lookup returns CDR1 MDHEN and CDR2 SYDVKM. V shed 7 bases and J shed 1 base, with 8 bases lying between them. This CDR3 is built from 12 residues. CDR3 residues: CASMEGSYEQYF. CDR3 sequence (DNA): TGTGCCAGCATGGAGGGTTCCTACGAGCAGTACTTC.

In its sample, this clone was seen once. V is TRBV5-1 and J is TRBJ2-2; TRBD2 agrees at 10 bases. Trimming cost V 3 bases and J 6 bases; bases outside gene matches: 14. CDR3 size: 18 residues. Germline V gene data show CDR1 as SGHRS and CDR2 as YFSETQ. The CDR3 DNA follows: TGCGCCAGCAGCTCCCGGACTAGCGGCCCGAGGTTATCCGGGGAGCTGTTTTTT. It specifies CASSSRTSGPRLSGELFF.

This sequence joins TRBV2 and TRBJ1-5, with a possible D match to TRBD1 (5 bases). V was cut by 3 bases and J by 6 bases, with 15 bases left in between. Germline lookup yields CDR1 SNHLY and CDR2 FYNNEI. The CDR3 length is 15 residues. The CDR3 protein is CASSDEPGVVQPQHF. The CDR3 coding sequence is TGTGCCAGCAGTGATGAGCCGGGGGTTGTTCAGCCCCAGCATTTT. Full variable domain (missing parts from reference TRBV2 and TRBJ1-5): EPEVTQTPSHQVTQMGQEVILRCVPISNHLYFYWYRQILGQKVEFLVSFYNNEISEKSEIFDDQFSVERPDGSNFTLKIRSTKLEDSAMYFCASSDEPGVVQPQHFGDGTRLSIL.

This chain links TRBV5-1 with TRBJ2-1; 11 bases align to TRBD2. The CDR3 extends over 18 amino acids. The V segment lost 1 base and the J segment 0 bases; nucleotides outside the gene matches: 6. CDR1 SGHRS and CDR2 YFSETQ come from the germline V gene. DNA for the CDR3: TGCGCCAGCAGCTTGACACTAGCGGGAGCGAGCTCCTACAATGAGCAGTTCTTC. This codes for CASSLTLAGASSYNEQFF.

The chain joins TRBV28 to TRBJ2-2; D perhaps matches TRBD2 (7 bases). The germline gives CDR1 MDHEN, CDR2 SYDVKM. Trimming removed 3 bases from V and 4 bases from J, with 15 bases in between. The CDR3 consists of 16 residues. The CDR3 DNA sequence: TGTGCCAGCAGTTTTTTGGGGGGGCGAGGCACCGGGGAGCTGTTTTTT. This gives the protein CASSFLGGRGTGELFF.

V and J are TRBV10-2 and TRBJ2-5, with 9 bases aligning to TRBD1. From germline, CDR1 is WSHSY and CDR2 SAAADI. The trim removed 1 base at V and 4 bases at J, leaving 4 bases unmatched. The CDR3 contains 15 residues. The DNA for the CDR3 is TGCGCCAGCAGTGAGTTGGGACAGGGAATAGAGACCCAGTACTTC. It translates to CASSELGQGIETQYF.

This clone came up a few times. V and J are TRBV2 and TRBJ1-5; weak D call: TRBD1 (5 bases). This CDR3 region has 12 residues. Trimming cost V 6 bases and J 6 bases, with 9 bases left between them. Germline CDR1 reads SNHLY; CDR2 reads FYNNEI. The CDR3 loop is CASRGESQPQHF. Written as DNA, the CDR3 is TGTGCCAGCAGAGGGGAAAGTCAGCCCCAGCATTTT.

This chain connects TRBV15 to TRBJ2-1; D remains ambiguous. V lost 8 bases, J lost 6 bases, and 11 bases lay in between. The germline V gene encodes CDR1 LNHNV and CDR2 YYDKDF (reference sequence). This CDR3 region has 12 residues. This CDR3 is CATRQVGNEQFF. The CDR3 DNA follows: TGTGCCACCCGGCAGGTAGGCAATGAGCAGTTCTTC.

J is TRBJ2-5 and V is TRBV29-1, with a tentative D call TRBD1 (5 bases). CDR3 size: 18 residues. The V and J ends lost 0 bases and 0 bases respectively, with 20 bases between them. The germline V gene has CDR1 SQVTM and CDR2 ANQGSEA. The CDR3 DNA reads TGCAGCGTTGAAGATAAGGGGCAGGCCGAACGGTACCAAGAGACCCAGTACTTC. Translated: CSVEDKGQAERYQETQYF.

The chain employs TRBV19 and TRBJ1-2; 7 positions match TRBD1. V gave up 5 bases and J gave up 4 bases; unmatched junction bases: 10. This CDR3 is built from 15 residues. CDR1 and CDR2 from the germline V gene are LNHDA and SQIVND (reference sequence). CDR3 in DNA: TGTGCCAGTAGTCTAACTCAACAGGGGAGCTATGGCTACACCTTC. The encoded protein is CASSLTQQGSYGYTF.

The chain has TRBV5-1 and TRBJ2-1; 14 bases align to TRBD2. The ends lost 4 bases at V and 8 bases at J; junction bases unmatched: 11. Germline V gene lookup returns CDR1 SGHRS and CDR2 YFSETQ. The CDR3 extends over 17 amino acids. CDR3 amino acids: CASSPRLAGGFRDEQFF. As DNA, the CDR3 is TGCGCCAGCAGCCCGAGACTAGCGGGAGGGTTTAGGGATGAGCAGTTCTTC.